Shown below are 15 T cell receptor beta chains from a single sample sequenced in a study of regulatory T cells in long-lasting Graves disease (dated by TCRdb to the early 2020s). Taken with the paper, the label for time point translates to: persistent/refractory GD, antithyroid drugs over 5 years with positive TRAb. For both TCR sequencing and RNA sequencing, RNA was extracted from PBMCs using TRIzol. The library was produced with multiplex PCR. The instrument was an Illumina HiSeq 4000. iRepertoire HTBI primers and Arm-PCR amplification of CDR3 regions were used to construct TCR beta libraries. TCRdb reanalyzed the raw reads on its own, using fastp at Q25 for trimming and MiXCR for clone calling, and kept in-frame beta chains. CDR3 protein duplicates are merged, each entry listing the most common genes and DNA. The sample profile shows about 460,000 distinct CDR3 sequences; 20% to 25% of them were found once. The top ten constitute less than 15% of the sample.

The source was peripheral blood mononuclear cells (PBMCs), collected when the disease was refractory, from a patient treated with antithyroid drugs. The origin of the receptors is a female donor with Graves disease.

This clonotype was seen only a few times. The CDR3 coding sequence is TGTGCCAGCAGCGACGGACAGGGAAGGAACCAGCCCCAGCATTTT. Its translation is CASSDGQGRNQPQHF. The rearrangement joins TRBV5-6 to TRBJ1-5; 8 bases map to TRBD1. Per germline, CDR1 SGHDT and CDR2 YYEEEE. This CDR3 has 15 amino acids. Unmatched junction bases numbered 10, after V lost 4 bases and J lost 7 bases.

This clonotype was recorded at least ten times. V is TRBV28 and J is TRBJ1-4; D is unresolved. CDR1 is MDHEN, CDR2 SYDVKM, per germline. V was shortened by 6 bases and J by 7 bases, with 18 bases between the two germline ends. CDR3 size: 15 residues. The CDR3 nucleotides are TGTGCCAGCAGCCTCTATTTCGGACGGGTTGAAAAACTGTTTTTT. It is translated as CASSLYFGRVEKLFF.

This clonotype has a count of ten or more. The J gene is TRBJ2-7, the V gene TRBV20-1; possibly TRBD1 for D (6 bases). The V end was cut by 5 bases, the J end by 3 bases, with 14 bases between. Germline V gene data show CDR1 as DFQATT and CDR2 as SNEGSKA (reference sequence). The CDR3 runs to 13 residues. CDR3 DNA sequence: TGCAGTGCTTACAGGGTTACAAACTACGAGCAGTACTTC. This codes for CSAYRVTNYEQYF.

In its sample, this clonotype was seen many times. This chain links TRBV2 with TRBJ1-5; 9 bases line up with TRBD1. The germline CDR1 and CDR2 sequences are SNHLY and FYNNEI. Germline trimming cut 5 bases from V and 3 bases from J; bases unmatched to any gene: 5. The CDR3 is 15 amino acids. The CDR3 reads CASSFEQGANQPQHF. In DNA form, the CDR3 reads TGTGCCAGCAGTTTCGAACAGGGGGCCAATCAGCCCCAGCATTTT.

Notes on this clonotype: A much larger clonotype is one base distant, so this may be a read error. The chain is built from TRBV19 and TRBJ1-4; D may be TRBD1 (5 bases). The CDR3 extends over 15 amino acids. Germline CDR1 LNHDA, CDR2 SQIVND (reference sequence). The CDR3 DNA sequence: TGTGCCAGTGCGCGACAGTCTGCAACTATTGAAAAACTGTTTTTT. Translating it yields CASARQSATIEKLFF.

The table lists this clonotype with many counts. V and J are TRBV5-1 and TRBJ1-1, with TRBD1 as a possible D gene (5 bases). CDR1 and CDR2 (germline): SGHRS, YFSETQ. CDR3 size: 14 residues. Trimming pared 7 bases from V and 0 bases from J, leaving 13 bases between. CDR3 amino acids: CASYRGSMNTEAFF. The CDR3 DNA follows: TGCGCCAGCTACCGGGGCAGCATGAACACTGAAGCTTTCTTT.

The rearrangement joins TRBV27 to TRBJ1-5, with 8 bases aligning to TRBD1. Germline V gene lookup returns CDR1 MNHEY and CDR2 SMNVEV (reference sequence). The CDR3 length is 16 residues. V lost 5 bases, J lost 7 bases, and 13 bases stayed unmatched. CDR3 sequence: CASSPYDRGVGQPQHF. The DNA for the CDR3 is TGTGCCAGCAGTCCTTACGACAGGGGCGTGGGACAGCCCCAGCATTTT.

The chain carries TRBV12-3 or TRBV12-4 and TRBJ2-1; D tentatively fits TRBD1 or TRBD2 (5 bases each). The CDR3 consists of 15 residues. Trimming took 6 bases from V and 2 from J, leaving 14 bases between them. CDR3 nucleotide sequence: TGTGCCAGCAGCCTTTATAGGGGACCCTACAATGAGCAGTTCTTC. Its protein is CASSLYRGPYNEQFF.

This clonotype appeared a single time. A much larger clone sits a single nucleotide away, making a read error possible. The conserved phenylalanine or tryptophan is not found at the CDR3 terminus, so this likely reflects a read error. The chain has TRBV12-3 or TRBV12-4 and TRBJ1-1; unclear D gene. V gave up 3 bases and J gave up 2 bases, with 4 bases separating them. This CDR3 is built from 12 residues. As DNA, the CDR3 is TGTGCCAGCAGTTTTTCAAACACTGAAGCTTTCTCT. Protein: CASSFSNTEAFS.

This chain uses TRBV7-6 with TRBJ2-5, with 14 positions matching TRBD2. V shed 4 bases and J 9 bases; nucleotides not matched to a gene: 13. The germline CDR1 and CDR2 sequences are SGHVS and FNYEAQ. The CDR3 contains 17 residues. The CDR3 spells CASSSRTSGGLNTAQYF. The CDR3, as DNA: TGTGCCAGCAGCTCCCGGACTAGCGGGGGGCTAAATACGGCCCAGTACTTC. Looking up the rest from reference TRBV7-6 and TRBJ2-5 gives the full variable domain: GAGVSQSPRYKVTKRGQDVALRCDPISGHVSLYWYRQALGQGPEFLTYFNYEAQQDKSGLPNDRFSAERPEGSISTLTIQRTEQRDSAMYRCASSSRTSGGLNTAQYFGPGTRLLVL.

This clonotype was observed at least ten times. Here the CDR3 reads CASSSPGGGNQPQHF. In DNA form, the CDR3 reads TGTGCCAGCAGCTCCCCGGGTGGGGGCAATCAGCCCCAGCATTTT. The J gene is TRBJ1-5, the V gene TRBV7-2; D uncertain. Between the trimmed V and J ends, which lost 4 bases and 2 bases, there was a span of 12 bases. Germline CDR1 SGHTA, CDR2 FQGNSA. This CDR3 comprises 15 residues.

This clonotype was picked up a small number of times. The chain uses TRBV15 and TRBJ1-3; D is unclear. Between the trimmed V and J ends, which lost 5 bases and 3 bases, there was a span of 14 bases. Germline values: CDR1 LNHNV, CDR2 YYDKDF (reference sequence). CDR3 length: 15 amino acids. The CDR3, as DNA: TGTGCCACCAGCGAACACATAGGGAATGGAAACACCATATATTTT. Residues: CATSEHIGNGNTIYF.

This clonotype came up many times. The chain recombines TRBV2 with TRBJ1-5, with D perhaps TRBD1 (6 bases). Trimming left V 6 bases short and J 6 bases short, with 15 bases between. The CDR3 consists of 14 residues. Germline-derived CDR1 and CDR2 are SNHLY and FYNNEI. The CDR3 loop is CASSLNRDSQPQHF. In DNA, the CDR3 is TGTGCCAGCAGCCTTAACAGGGATAGTCAGCCCCAGCATTTT.

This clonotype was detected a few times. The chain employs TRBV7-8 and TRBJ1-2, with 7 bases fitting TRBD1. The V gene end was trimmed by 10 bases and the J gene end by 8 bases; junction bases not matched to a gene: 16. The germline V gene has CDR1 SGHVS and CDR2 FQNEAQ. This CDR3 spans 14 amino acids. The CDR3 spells CANRRSGGVRGYTF. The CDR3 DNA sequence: TGTGCCAACAGACGATCAGGGGGAGTAAGGGGCTACACCTTC.

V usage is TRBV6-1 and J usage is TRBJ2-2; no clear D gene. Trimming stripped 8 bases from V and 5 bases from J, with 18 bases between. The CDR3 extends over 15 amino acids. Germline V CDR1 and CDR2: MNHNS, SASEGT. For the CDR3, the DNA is TGTGCCAGCTGGCGCGGCGGAGCGAGGACCGGGGAGCTGTTTTTT. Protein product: CASWRGGARTGELFF.